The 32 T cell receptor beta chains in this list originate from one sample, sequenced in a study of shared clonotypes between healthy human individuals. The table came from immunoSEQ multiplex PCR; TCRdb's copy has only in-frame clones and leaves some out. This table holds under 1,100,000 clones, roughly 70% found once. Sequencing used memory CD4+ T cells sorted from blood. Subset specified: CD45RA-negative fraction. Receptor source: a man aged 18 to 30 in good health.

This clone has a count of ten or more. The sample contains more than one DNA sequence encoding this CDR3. The CDR3 DNA reads TGTGCCAGCAGTTCCGGAAACACCATATATTTT. It codes for CASSSGNTIYF. V gene TRBV28 combines with J gene TRBJ1-3, with D hard to call. The CDR3 totals 11 residues. Germline CDR1 MDHEN, CDR2 SYDVKM. Trimming took off 4 bases at V and 4 bases at J, with 2 bases between the two ends.

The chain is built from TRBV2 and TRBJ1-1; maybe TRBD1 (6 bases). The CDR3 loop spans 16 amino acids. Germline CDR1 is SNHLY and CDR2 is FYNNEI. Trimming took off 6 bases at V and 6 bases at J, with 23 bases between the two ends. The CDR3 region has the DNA TGTGCCAGCAGGATACAAACAGGGAAGGTTAGCTCTGAAGCTTTCTTT. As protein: CASRIQTGKVSSEAFF.

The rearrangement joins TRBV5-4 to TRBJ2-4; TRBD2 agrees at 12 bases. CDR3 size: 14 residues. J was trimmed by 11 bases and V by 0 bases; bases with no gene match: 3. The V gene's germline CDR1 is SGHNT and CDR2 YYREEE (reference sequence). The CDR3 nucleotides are TGTGCCAGCAGCTTGGGGACTAGCGGGGAAGTTCAGTACTTC. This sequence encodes CASSLGTSGEVQYF.

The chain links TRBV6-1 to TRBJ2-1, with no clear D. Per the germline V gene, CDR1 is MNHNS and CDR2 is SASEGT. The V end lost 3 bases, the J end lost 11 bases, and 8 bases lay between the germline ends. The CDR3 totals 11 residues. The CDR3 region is CASSDPTKQFF. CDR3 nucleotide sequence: TGTGCCAGCAGTGACCCCACGAAGCAGTTCTTC.

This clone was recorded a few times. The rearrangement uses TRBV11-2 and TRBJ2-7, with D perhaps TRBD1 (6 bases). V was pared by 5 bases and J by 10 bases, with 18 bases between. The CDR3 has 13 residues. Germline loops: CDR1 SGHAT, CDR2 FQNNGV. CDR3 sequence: CASSPSPAGAQYF. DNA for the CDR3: TGTGCCAGCAGCCCCAGCCCCGCAGGGGCTCAGTACTTC.

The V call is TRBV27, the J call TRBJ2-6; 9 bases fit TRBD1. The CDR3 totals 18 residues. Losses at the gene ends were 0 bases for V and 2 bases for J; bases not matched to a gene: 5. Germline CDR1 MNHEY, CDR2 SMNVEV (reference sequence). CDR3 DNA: TGTGCCAGCAGTTTATCGGGACAGGGTCTTGCTGGGGCCAACGTCCTGACTTTC. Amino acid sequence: CASSLSGQGLAGANVLTF. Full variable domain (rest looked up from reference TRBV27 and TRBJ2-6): EAQVTQNPRYLITVTGKKLTVTCSQNMNHEYMSWYRQDPGLGLRQIYYSMNVEVTDKGDVPEGYKVSRKEKRNFPLILESPSPNQTSLYFCASSLSGQGLAGANVLTFGAGSRLTVL.

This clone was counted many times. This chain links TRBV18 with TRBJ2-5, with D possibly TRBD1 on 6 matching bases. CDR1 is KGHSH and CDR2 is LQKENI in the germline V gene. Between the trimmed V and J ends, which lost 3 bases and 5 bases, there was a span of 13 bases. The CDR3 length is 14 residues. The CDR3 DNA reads TGTGCCAGCTCACCGCGGACAGTTTGGGAGACCCAGTACTTC. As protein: CASSPRTVWETQYF.

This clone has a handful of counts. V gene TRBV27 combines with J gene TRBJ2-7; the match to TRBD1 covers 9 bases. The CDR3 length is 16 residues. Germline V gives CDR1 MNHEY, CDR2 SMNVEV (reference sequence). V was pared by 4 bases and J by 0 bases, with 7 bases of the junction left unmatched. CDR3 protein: CASSSRPGQGSYEQYF. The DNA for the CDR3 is TGTGCCAGCAGTTCCCGCCCGGGACAGGGCTCCTACGAGCAGTACTTC.

This CDR3 reads CASRQIRDPSLGKNIQYF. In DNA form, the CDR3 reads TGCGCCAGCAGACAAATCCGGGACCCCAGCTTAGGCAAAAACATTCAGTACTTC. The V gene is TRBV23-1, the J gene TRBJ2-4; either TRBD1 or TRBD2 may supply D (5 bases each). TRBV23-1 falls under the ORF class, with uncertain function. The CDR3 totals 18 residues. V was clipped by 6 bases and J by 3 bases, with 24 bases between them.

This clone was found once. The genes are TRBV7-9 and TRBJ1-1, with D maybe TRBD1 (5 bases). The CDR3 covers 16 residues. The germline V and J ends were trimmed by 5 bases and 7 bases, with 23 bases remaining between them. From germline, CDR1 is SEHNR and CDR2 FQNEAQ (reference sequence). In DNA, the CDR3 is TGTGCCAGCAGCAAACCCGGGGAGGGGCCCTCCGGTGAAGCTTTCTTT. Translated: CASSKPGEGPSGEAFF. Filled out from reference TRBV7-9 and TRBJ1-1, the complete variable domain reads DTGVSQNPRHKITKRGQNVTFRCDPISEHNRLYWYRQTLGQGPEFLTYFQNEAQLEKSRLLSDRFSAERPKGSFSTLEIQRTEQGDSAMYLCASSKPGEGPSGEAFFGQGTRLTVV.

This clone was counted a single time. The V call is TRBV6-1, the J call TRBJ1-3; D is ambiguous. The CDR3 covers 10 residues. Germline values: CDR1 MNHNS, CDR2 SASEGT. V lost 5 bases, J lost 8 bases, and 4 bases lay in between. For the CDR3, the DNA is TGTGCCAGCAGTAGTTACACCATATATTTT. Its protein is CASSSYTIYF.

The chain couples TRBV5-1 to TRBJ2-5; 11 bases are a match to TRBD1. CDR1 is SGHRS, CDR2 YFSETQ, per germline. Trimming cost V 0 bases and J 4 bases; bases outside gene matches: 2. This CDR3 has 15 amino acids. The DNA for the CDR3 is TGCGCCAGCAGCTTGGATGGACAGGGGGCAGAGACCCAGTACTTC. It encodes CASSLDGQGAETQYF.

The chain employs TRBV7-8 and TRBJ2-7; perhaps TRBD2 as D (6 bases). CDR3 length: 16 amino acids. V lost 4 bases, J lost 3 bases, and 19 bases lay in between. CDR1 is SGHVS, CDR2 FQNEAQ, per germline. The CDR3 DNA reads TGTGCCAGCAGCTCATTCTTCGCGGGAACGCACTACGAGCAGTACTTC. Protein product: CASSSFFAGTHYEQYF.

The CDR3 DNA sequence: TGCGCCAGCAGCAGGGGGGACTCCGGAACGCAGTATTTT. Translating gives CASSRGDSGTQYF. V gene TRBV5-1 combines with J gene TRBJ2-3; D assignment may be TRBD1 or TRBD2 (6 bases each). Trimming shortened V by 4 bases and J by 9 bases, and 15 bases separated the two germline ends. Germline CDR1 is SGHRS and CDR2 is YFSETQ. This CDR3 has 13 amino acids.

DNA for the CDR3: TGTGCCAGCAGTTCGACCTACAGTATTAGCTCCTACGAGCAGTACTTC. This sequence encodes CASSSTYSISSYEQYF. The rearrangement joins TRBV2 to TRBJ2-7, with D uncertain. Trimming took 5 bases from V and 0 from J, leaving 17 bases between them. The CDR3 length is 16 residues. CDR1 is SNHLY, CDR2 FYNNEI, per germline.

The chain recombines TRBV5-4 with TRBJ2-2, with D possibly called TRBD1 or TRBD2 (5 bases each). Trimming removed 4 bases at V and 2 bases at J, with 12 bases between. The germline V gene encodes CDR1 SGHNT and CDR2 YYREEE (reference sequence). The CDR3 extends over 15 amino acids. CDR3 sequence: CASSPRGGNTGELFF. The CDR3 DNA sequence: TGTGCCAGCAGCCCCCGGGGCGGCAACACCGGGGAGCTGTTTTTT. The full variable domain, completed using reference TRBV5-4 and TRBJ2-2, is ETGVTQSPTHLIKTRGQQVTLRCSSQSGHNTVSWYQQALGQGPQFIFQYYREEENGRGNFPPRFSGLQFPNYSSELNVNALELDDSALYLCASSPRGGNTGELFFGEGSRLTVL.

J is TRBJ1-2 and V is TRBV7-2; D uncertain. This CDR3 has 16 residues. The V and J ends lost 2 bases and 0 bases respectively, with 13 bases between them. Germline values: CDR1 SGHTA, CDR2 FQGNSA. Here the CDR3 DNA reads TGTGCCAGCAGCTTATGGTCCGGAGAGGCTAACTATGGCTACACCTTC. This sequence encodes CASSLWSGEANYGYTF.

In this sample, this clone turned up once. The CDR3 coding sequence is TGTGCCAGCAGTGAAGCAGGGGGGGGACAGCGGGAGCAGTACTTC. As protein: CASSEAGGGQREQYF. V and J are TRBV6-1 and TRBJ2-7; the D gene could be TRBD1 or TRBD2 (7 bases each). Looked up from germline, CDR1 is MNHNS and CDR2 is SASEGT. The CDR3 has 15 residues. V lost 0 bases and J 7 bases, leaving 16 bases between the germline ends.

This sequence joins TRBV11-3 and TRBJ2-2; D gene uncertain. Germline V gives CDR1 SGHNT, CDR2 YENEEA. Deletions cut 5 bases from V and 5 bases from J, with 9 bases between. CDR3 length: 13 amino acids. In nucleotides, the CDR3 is TGTGCCAGCAGCCCCGCCCCGACCGGGGAGCTGTTTTTT. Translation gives CASSPAPTGELFF.

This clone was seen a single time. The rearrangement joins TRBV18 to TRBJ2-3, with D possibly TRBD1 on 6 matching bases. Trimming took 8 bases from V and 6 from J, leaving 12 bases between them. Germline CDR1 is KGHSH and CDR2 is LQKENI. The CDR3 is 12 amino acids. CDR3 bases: TGTGCCAGCCAGGACAGCTCTGATACGCAGTATTTT. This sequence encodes CASQDSSDTQYF.

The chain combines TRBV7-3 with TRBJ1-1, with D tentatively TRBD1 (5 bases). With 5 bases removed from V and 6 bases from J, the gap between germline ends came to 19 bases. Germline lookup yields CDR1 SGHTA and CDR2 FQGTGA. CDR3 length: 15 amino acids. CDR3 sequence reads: CASSPPWGGISEAFF. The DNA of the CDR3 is TGTGCCAGCAGCCCACCGTGGGGCGGCATTTCTGAAGCTTTCTTT. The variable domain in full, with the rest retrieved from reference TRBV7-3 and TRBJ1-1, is GAGVSQTPSNKVTEKGKYVELRCDPISGHTALYWYRQSLGQGPEFLIYFQGTGAADDSGLPNDRFFAVRPEGSVSTLKIQRTERGDSAVYLCASSPPWGGISEAFFGQGTRLTVV.

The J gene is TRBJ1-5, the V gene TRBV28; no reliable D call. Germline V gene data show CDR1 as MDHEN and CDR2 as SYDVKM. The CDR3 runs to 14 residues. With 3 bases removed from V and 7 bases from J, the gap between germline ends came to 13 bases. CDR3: CASSLGYSYQPQHF. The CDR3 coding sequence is TGTGCCAGCAGTTTGGGTTACAGTTACCAGCCCCAGCATTTT.

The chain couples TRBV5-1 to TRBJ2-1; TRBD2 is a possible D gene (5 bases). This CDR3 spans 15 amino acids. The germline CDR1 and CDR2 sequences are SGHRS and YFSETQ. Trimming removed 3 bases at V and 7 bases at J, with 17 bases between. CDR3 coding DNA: TGCGCCAGCAGCTCGGCCCCCGGGGAGTGGAATGAGCAGTTCTTC. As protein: CASSSAPGEWNEQFF.

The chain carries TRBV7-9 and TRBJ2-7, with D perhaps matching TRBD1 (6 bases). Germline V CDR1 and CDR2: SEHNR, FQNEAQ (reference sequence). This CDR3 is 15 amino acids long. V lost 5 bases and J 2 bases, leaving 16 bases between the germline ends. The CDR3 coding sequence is TGTGCCAGCAGCGGCCAGAACAGGGCGGCCTACGAGCAGTACTTC. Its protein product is CASSGQNRAAYEQYF.

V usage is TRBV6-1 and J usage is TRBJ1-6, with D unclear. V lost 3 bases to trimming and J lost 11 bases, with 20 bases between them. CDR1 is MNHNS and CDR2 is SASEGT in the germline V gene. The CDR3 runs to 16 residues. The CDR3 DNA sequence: TGTGCCAGCAGTGACCATCATGGGGTCGCGAGCACACCCCTCCACTTT. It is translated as CASSDHHGVASTPLHF.

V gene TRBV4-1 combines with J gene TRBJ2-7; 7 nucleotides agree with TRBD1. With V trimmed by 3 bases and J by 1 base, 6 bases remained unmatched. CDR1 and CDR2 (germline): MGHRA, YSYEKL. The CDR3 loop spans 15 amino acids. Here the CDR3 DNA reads TGCGCCAGCAGCCAGTTCGGGACAGAGTCCTACGAGCAGTACTTC. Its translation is CASSQFGTESYEQYF.

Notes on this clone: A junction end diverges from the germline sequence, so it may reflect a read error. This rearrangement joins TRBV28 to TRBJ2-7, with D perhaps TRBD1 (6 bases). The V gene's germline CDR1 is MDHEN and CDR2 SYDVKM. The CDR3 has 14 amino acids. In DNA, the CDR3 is TGTGCCAGCTATGACGAGGGGGATTCCTCCGAGCAGTACTTC. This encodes CASYDEGDSSEQYF.

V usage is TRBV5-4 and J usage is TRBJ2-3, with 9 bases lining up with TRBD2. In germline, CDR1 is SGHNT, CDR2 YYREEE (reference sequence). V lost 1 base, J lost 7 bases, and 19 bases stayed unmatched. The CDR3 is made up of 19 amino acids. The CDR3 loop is CASSLRIMGLAGRANTQYF. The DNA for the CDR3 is TGTGCCAGCAGCTTGAGAATCATGGGGCTAGCGGGAAGAGCGAATACGCAGTATTTT.

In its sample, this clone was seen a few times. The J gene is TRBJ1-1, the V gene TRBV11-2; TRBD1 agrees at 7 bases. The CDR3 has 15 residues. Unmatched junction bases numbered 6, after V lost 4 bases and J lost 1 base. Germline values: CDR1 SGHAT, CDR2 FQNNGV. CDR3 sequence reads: CASSSGGGPNTEAFF. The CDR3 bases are TGTGCCAGCAGCTCAGGGGGGGGCCCGAACACTGAAGCTTTCTTT.

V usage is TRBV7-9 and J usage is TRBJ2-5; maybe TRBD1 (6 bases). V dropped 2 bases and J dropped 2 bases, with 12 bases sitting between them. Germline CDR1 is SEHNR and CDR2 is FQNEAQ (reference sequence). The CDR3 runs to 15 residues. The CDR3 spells CASSLKGGWQETQYF. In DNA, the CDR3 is TGTGCCAGCAGCTTAAAAGGGGGTTGGCAAGAGACCCAGTACTTC.

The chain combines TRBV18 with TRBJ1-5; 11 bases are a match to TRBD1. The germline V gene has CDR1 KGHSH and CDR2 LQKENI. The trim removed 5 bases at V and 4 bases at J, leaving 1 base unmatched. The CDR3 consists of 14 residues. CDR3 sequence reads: CASSGDRGNQPQHF. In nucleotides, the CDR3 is TGTGCCAGCTCAGGGGACAGGGGGAATCAGCCCCAGCATTTT. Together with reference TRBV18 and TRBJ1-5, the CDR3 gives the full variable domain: NAGVMQNPRHLVRRRGQEARLRCSPMKGHSHVYWYRQLPEEGLKFMVYLQKENIIDESGMPKERFSAEFPKEGPSILRIQQVVRGDSAAYFCASSGDRGNQPQHFGDGTRLSIL.

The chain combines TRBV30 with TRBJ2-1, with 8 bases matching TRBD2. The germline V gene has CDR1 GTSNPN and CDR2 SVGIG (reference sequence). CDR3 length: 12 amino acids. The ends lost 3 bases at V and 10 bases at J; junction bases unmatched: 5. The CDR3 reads CAWRTGRAEQFF. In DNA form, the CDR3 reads TGTGCCTGGAGAACCGGGAGGGCCGAGCAGTTCTTC.